This T cell receptor beta chain was recorded in a study of PD-L1 blockade in urothelial cancer. Study context: Blood was evaluated 3 weeks (second dose) and 6 weeks after therapy began. Blood yielded a median of approximately 130,000 T cells per sample.

As for this clone: Its antigen remains unknown.

Assay: immunoSEQ multiplex PCR; the TCRdb copy retains only in-frame clones and omits some. The sample contains more than 90,000 clones, around 86% of which appear only once. The time point was: pretreatment peripheral blood. Between 1 and 8 samples per patient were obtained, pretreatment and on-treatment. Study-wide points: Expansion of tumor-associated blood clones at 3 weeks was greater in durable-benefit patients.

Germline V gene data show CDR1 as KGHSH and CDR2 as LQKENI. The CDR3 is 14 amino acids. Trimming removed 6 bases from V and 5 bases from J, with 17 bases in between. Specimen: PBMCs, collected around atezolizumab (anti-PD-L1) treatment. The TCR sequence derives from a man in his sixties with urothelial cancer. The chain is built from TRBV18 and TRBJ2-7, with a weak D call TRBD2 (6 bases). This chain's CDR3 is CASSVRRGPHEQYF. The CDR3 DNA is TGTGCCAGCTCCGTGAGGAGGGGTCCCCACGAGCAGTACTTC.